This TCR beta chain appears in the sequencing data of a study of shared clonotypes between healthy human individuals. The V and J ends lost 3 bases and 12 bases respectively, with 15 bases between them. The CDR3 is 11 residues long. From germline, CDR1 is GTSNPN and CDR2 SVGIG (reference sequence). On this clone itself: This sequence is one base from a far larger clone and is likely a read error. The identical CDR3 is also encoded by other nucleotide sequences in the sample.

DNA input for the unsorted PBMC replicate PCRs was 300 ng, 25,000 to 35,000 T cell genomes. Using immunoSEQ multiplex PCR, the repertoire was profiled, and TCRdb retains in-frame clones only, with some absent. In the table there are approximately 500,000 clones, around 85% of which are singletons. This clonotype was obtained from a woman in her 40s in good health. Some clones in this sample may be carry-over from other donors' samples. Sequenced sample: PBMCs. The chain links TRBV30 to TRBJ2-7; a possible D gene is TRBD1 (6 bases). The CDR3 sequence: CAWSPIDRMYF. CDR3 sequence (DNA): TGTGCCTGGAGCCCGATTGACAGGATGTACTTC.